The next 10 T cell receptor beta chains were all read from a single sample in a study of blood T cells in healthy people across ages. It was with a sample-barcoded 5' primer and a J-beta primer mix that a second PCR of roughly 7 to 12 cycles was run. TCRdb re-analysed the 5' RACE reads in MiXCR, keeping a single row per CDR3 protein. The sample shows 1.5 million to 2 million distinct CDR3 sequences, roughly 32% of them seen only once. Material for sequencing was blood. These receptors were collected from a woman in her 30s in good health.

The CDR3: CATSRDSGTGEVGELFF. CDR3 coding DNA: TGTGCCACCAGCAGAGACTCCGGGACAGGGGAGGTCGGGGAGCTGTTTTTT. The chain carries TRBV15 and TRBJ2-2; 10 positions agree with TRBD1. Trimming cost V 0 bases and J 7 bases; bases outside gene matches: 8. Germline V gene sequence: CDR1 LNHNV, CDR2 YYDKDF (reference sequence). The CDR3 runs to 17 residues.

This clonotype turned up a few times. The CDR3 nucleotides read TGCGCCAGGGGCTACGAGCAGTACTTC. This gives the protein CARGYEQYF. The genes are TRBV5-1 and TRBJ2-7; D remains ambiguous. The CDR3 consists of 9 residues. V lost 8 bases, J lost 3 bases, and 3 bases lay in between. Germline CDR1 reads SGHRS; CDR2 reads YFSETQ.

A few counts support this clonotype. J is TRBJ2-7 and V is TRBV27; 14 bases line up with TRBD2. The CDR3 is made up of 15 amino acids. V trimming: 7 bases; J trimming: 4 bases; junction bases outside the gene matches: 6. CDR1 MNHEY and CDR2 SMNVEV come from the germline V gene (reference sequence). The CDR3 DNA sequence: TGTGCCAGCATGGGACTAGCGGGAGTTGGGTACGAGCAGTACTTC. Translation: CASMGLAGVGYEQYF.

The J gene is TRBJ1-1, the V gene TRBV5-5; TRBD1 is a possible D gene (6 bases). This CDR3 is 14 amino acids long. Trimming pared 0 bases from V and 10 bases from J, leaving 16 bases between. Germline CDR1 is SGHKS and CDR2 is YYEKEE (reference sequence). The CDR3 DNA reads TGTGCCAGCAGCTTGGTCTCAGGGGAGGGTCGAGCTTTCTTT. Translation: CASSLVSGEGRAFF. Full variable domain (remainder filled in from reference TRBV5-5 and TRBJ1-1): DAGVTQSPTHLIKTRGQQVTLRCSPISGHKSVSWYQQVLGQGPQFIFQYYEKEERGRGNFPDRFSARQFPNYSSELNVNALLLGDSALYLCASSLVSGEGRAFFGQGTRLTVV.

This clonotype was picked up a small number of times. The chain combines TRBV7-9 with TRBJ2-1, with 7 positions matching TRBD1. This CDR3 contains 14 residues. Unmatched junction bases numbered 13, after V lost 5 bases and J lost 12 bases. Germline V lookup: CDR1 SEHNR, CDR2 FQNEAQ (reference sequence). The CDR3 here is CASSSYPGQNWQFF. CDR3 DNA: TGTGCCAGCAGCAGCTACCCGGGACAGAATTGGCAGTTCTTC.

The J gene is TRBJ2-6, the V gene TRBV19; D not certain. Trimming cost V 1 base and J 1 base, with 5 bases left between them. Germline CDR1 is LNHDA and CDR2 is SQIVND (reference sequence). The CDR3 runs 15 residues. For the CDR3, the DNA is TGTGCCAGTAGTATAGCCCCGTCTGGGGCCAACGTCCTGACTTTC. It translates to CASSIAPSGANVLTF.

The chain recombines TRBV29-1 with TRBJ2-3; TRBD2 is a possible D gene (6 bases). The ends were cut back, 8 bases at V and 6 bases at J, with 30 bases in the middle. CDR3 length: 17 amino acids. The germline gives CDR1 SQVTM, CDR2 ANQGSEA. In nucleotides, the CDR3 is TGCAGCTTCTTCCCCCCGGAGGTAGGGAGGAATACGGATACGCAGTATTTT. Translation gives CSFFPPEVGRNTDTQYF.

This clonotype has just one count. In nucleotides, the CDR3 is TGTGCTAGTGGTTTGGGACTGACGACAGGGATCAATGAGCAGTACTTC. It is translated as CASGLGLTTGINEQYF. The chain combines TRBV12-5 with TRBJ2-5, with TRBD1 matching over 7 bases. From germline, CDR1 is LGHNT and CDR2 FRNRAP. This CDR3 spans 16 amino acids. J was trimmed by 11 bases and V by 1 base; bases with no gene match: 16.

The table lists this clonotype with a few counts. Here the CDR3 DNA reads TGTGCCAGCAGCTTTGGCAGCGGCCGCACAGATACGCAGTATTTT. Translation gives CASSFGSGRTDTQYF. The chain carries TRBV7-9 and TRBJ2-3, with a tentative D call TRBD2 (5 bases). CDR1 is SEHNR and CDR2 is FQNEAQ in the germline V gene (reference sequence). V shed 3 bases and J shed 1 base, with 11 bases lying between them. This CDR3 comprises 15 residues.

The chain uses TRBV20-1 and TRBJ2-1, with 9 bases aligning to TRBD2. Germline loops: CDR1 DFQATT, CDR2 SNEGSKA (reference sequence). V shed 1 base, J shed 3 bases, and the junction held 4 bases outside the gene matches. CDR3 size: 15 residues. The CDR3 coding sequence is TGCAGTGCTAGAGTCATAGCGGGAGACTACAATGAGCAGTTCTTC. The encoded protein is CSARVIAGDYNEQFF.